This TCR beta chain appears in the sequencing data of a study of T cell repertoires in cytomegalovirus infection (dated by TCRdb to between 2019 and 2020). Study-level background: Peptide stimulations targeted recently identified HLA-C-restricted CMV epitopes, whose presentation resists viral immunomodulation, together with well-studied HLA-B-restricted epitopes. Donor HLA type was relevant to the analysis, because carriage of CMV infection together with the matching HLA type was indicated by public TCR beta signatures.

TCRdb records Illumina HiSeq 1500 as the sequencer. In-frame beta chains were kept once TCRdb had trimmed the public reads at Q25 with fastp and called clones with MiXCR. Each record represents a unique CDR3 protein, reported with the most common genes and DNA among its rows. This sample lists 550,000 to 700,000 distinct CDR3 sequences; almost 40% were detected once. The ten largest clones add up to 48% of the sample. A word on this clonotype: This receptor's antigen is unknown. Per-base quality was not reported, and no clone a single base away is much larger than it.

Per the publication, the treatment or condition label means: in vitro stimulation with specific CMV peptide epitopes to enrich CMV-specific T cells. The research as a whole found: In both this cohort and an independent cohort of 350 or so donors, the cumulative frequency of public TCR beta family members distinguished carriers of CMV infection plus the relevant HLA type. The ex vivo response was dominated by HLA-C-restricted CMV-specific TCR beta clonotypes, which also provided the single most frequent clonotype in two of eight donors.

The CDR3 runs 14 residues from the cysteine to the phenylalanine. Kept here is only the CDR3 DNA, which spans 42 bases and is read in frame from base 1. V and J are truncated by 0 bases and 7 bases respectively, leaving an intervening sequence of 10 bases. From the germline V gene, CDR1 is SGHNT and CDR2 is YENEEA. The receptor was derived from a human donor in good health (CMV status not recorded). Some clones in this sample may be carry-over from other donors' samples. The sample was cultured PBMCs, taken from culture after CMV antigen stimulation. The rearrangement joined TRBV11-3 to TRBJ2-1; the D segment could be TRBD2, given 6 matching bases. The CDR3 region has the sequence CASSLEWLANEQFF. The nucleotides are TGTGCCAGCAGCTTAGAATGGCTAGCGAATGAGCAGTTCTTC.